These 2 T cell receptor beta chains originate from one sample sequenced in a study of shared clonotypes between healthy human individuals. Profiling relied on immunoSEQ multiplex PCR, and the TCRdb table lists in-frame clones only, not all of them. The sample carries about 1 million clones, under 80% recorded once. The sequenced sample consisted of memory CD4+ T cells sorted from blood. The subset denotes: CD45RA-negative fraction. The receptors stem from a man between 18 and 29 years old in good health.

This chain links TRBV6-4 with TRBJ1-1; possible D gene TRBD1, 5 bases. CDR1 and CDR2 (germline): MRHNA, SNTAGT. CDR3 size: 16 residues. Trimming pared 2 bases from V and 0 bases from J, leaving 13 bases between. DNA of the CDR3: TGTGCCAGCAGTGACACTACGGACACCTTGAACACTGAAGCTTTCTTT. This translates into CASSDTTDTLNTEAFF.

V and J are TRBV23-1 and TRBJ1-6; 7 bases align to TRBD1. TRBV23-1 is an open reading frame whose function is uncertain. The CDR3 extends over 15 amino acids. V was clipped by 6 bases and J by 8 bases; unmatched bases: 10. The CDR3 coding sequence is TGCGCCAGCAGCCCCGCTGAAGGGGGCTATTCACCCCTCCACTTT. As protein: CASSPAEGGYSPLHF.